The 27 T cell receptor beta chains reported below all come from one sample, sequenced in a study of cytomegalovirus exposure and HLA in healthy donors (TCRdb year 2017). Library construction relied on the immunoSEQ multiplex PCR assay. For the multiplex PCR, a mixture combining 60 forward primers for TCR Vbeta segments and 13 reverse primers for TCR Jbeta segments was used. As stored in TCRdb, this immuneACCESS dataset retains in-frame rearrangements with V and J assigned. A fraction of the clones does not appear; measured against another copy, unresolved V genes explain less than half of the discrepancy, and the remainder lacks a known reason. In all, the sample holds approximately 22,000 clones, and about 78% of those were seen once. The top ten constitute 7% to 8% of the sample. The source material was PBMCs. These receptors came from a man aged 60 to 75 in good health and CMV-seronegative.

This chain connects TRBV7-8 to TRBJ2-2; TRBD1 aligns across 9 bases. The CDR3 is 13 residues long. The ends lost 6 bases at V and 4 bases at J; junction bases unmatched: 0. CDR1 and CDR2 (germline): SGHVS, FQNEAQ. The DNA for the CDR3 is TGTGCCAGCAGGGGACAGGGCACCGGGGAGCTGTTTTTT. It yields the protein CASRGQGTGELFF.

The rearrangement joins TRBV30 to TRBJ1-2, with D unclear. V was trimmed by 3 bases and J by 8 bases, leaving 16 bases between them. This CDR3 is 13 amino acids long. Looked up from germline, CDR1 is GTSNPN and CDR2 is SVGIG (reference sequence). The CDR3 loop is CAWSRTEVGGYTF. The CDR3 DNA reads TGTGCCTGGAGCCGGACGGAGGTCGGCGGCTACACCTTC.

This clone was picked up a small number of times. The gene calls are TRBV9 and TRBJ1-2; D ambiguous. Germline CDR1 and CDR2: SGDLS and YYNGEE. The CDR3 loop spans 12 amino acids. Between the trimmed V and J ends, which lost 5 bases and 2 bases, there was a span of 7 bases. For the CDR3, the DNA is TGTGCCAGCAGTGCCGGGAACTATGGCTACACCTTC. Protein product: CASSAGNYGYTF.

The chain joins TRBV6-6 to TRBJ2-7; 8 bases map to TRBD2. The J segment lost 4 bases and the V segment lost 7 bases, leaving 9 bases of the junction unmatched. The germline V gene has CDR1 MNHNY and CDR2 SVGAGI (reference sequence). The CDR3 length is 14 residues. DNA of the CDR3: TGTGCCAGCAAGGGGAGCGGGAGAGCTTACGAGCAGTACTTC. As protein: CASKGSGRAYEQYF.

The chain links TRBV15 to TRBJ2-7, with 7 bases lining up with TRBD1. With V trimmed by 3 bases and J by 2 bases, 4 bases remained unmatched. The CDR3 is 14 amino acids. The V gene's germline CDR1 is LNHNV and CDR2 YYDKDF (reference sequence). CDR3 residues: CATSRDRRAYEQYF. DNA of the CDR3: TGTGCCACCAGCAGGGACAGGCGGGCCTACGAGCAGTACTTC.

On this clone: A junction boundary mismatches the germline segment, possibly from a read error. Other DNA sequences of this sample code for an identical CDR3. This chain uses TRBV6-1 with TRBJ2-5; 7 nucleotides match TRBD1. This CDR3 has 14 residues. Germline CDR1 reads MNHNS; CDR2 reads SASEGT. The CDR3 loop reads CASSEGATLETQYF. In DNA, the CDR3 is TGTGCCAGTAGTGAGGGGGCGACCTTGGAGACCCAGTACTTC.

The chain recombines TRBV19 with TRBJ1-5; no definite D call. The CDR3 sequence is 13 residues long. Germline values: CDR1 LNHDA, CDR2 SQIVND (reference sequence). V was cut by 3 bases and J by 9 bases, with 12 bases left in between. CDR3 sequence: CASSIAPFRPQHF. CDR3 DNA: TGTGCCAGTAGTATCGCCCCGTTTAGGCCCCAGCATTTT. The full variable domain, rest sourced from reference TRBV19 and TRBJ1-5, is DGGITQSPKYLFRKEGQNVTLSCEQNLNHDAMYWYRQDPGQGLRLIYYSQIVNDFQKGDIAEGYSVSREKKESFPLTVTSAQKNPTAFYLCASSIAPFRPQHFGDGTRLSIL.

J is TRBJ2-1 and V is TRBV7-9; 12 bases match TRBD2. From germline, CDR1 is SEHNR and CDR2 FQNEAQ (reference sequence). CDR3 size: 16 residues. After removal of 5 bases from V and 2 bases from J, the junction contained 4 bases not matched to a gene. The CDR3 coding sequence is TGTGCCAGCAGCCCAAGGACTAGCGGGACCTACAATGAGCAGTTCTTC. It specifies CASSPRTSGTYNEQFF.

The CDR3 protein is CASSELAGDYEQYF. Here the CDR3 DNA reads TGTGCCAGCAGTGAATTAGCGGGAGACTACGAGCAGTACTTC. The chain links TRBV25-1 to TRBJ2-7; 9 bases align to TRBD2. V dropped 1 base and J dropped 3; count of bases not matched to a gene: 1. Per the germline V gene, CDR1 is MGHDK and CDR2 is SYGVNS. CDR3 length: 14 amino acids.

In its sample, this clone was seen once. The CDR3 loop reads CASSYRLAGSNTGELFF. The CDR3 nucleotides are TGTGCCAGCAGCTACCGGCTAGCGGGATCGAACACCGGGGAGCTGTTTTTT. The chain combines TRBV5-5 with TRBJ2-2; 9 bases align to TRBD2. The CDR3 is 17 residues long. Germline CDR1 SGHKS, CDR2 YYEKEE (reference sequence). Unmatched junction bases numbered 6, after V lost 3 bases and J lost 0 bases. The variable domain in full, completed from reference TRBV5-5 and TRBJ2-2, reads DAGVTQSPTHLIKTRGQQVTLRCSPISGHKSVSWYQQVLGQGPQFIFQYYEKEERGRGNFPDRFSARQFPNYSSELNVNALLLGDSALYLCASSYRLAGSNTGELFFGEGSRLTVL.

In this sample, this clone turned up a few times. This chain links TRBV5-5 with TRBJ1-2; D is possibly TRBD1 (6 bases). Per germline, CDR1 SGHKS and CDR2 YYEKEE (reference sequence). V lost 4 bases and J lost 2, with 12 bases in between. This CDR3 region has 14 residues. Here the CDR3 reads CASSLRTENYGYTF. The CDR3 nucleotides read TGTGCCAGCAGCCTCAGGACAGAGAACTATGGCTACACCTTC. Full variable domain (remainder filled in from reference TRBV5-5 and TRBJ1-2): DAGVTQSPTHLIKTRGQQVTLRCSPISGHKSVSWYQQVLGQGPQFIFQYYEKEERGRGNFPDRFSARQFPNYSSELNVNALLLGDSALYLCASSLRTENYGYTFGSGTRLTVV.

This chain links TRBV6-5 with TRBJ2-3; TRBD2 agrees at 12 bases. Unmatched junction bases numbered 7, after V lost 4 bases and J lost 5 bases. There are 16 residues in the CDR3. Germline CDR1 reads MNHEY; CDR2 reads SVGAGI. The CDR3 region is CASSSLAGGVLDTQYF. The DNA of the CDR3 is TGTGCCAGCAGTTCCCTAGCGGGAGGGGTTTTAGATACGCAGTATTTT.

The chain employs TRBV7-2 and TRBJ2-5; D is unresolved. The CDR3 extends over 16 amino acids. V was shortened by 1 base and J by 5 bases, with 17 bases between the two germline ends. Germline CDR1 and CDR2: SGHTA and FQGNSA. The DNA for the CDR3 is TGTGCCAGCAGCTTAGTCGGTACATCCGTGCGGGAGACCCAGTACTTC. Protein: CASSLVGTSVRETQYF.

This clone was seen a single time. V gene TRBV19 combines with J gene TRBJ2-6; a possible D gene is TRBD1 (5 bases). The CDR3 is made up of 15 amino acids. Germline V gives CDR1 LNHDA, CDR2 SQIVND (reference sequence). The germline V and J ends were trimmed by 4 bases and 6 bases, with 13 bases remaining between them. The CDR3 DNA reads as TGTGCCAGTAGTAGGGCAGGGTCAATGGCCAACGTCCTGACTTTC. This translates into CASSRAGSMANVLTF.

This sequence joins TRBV28 and TRBJ2-7, with 9 bases lining up with TRBD1. With V trimmed by 4 bases and J by 5 bases, 12 bases remained unmatched. The CDR3 runs 16 residues. The germline V gene encodes CDR1 MDHEN and CDR2 SYDVKM. CDR3 sequence: CASSSPTGTGLNEQYF. The CDR3 DNA sequence: TGTGCCAGCAGTTCCCCGACGGGGACAGGGCTCAACGAGCAGTACTTC. The variable domain in full, completed from reference TRBV28 and TRBJ2-7, reads DVKVTQSSRYLVKRTGEKVFLECVQDMDHENMFWYRQDPGLGLRLIYFSYDVKMKEKGDIPEGYSVSREKKERFSLILESASTNQTSMYLCASSSPTGTGLNEQYFGPGTRLTVT.

The chain is built from TRBV14 and TRBJ1-1; 9 bases fit TRBD1. This CDR3 is built from 16 residues. The germline CDR1 and CDR2 sequences are SGHDN and FVKESK. V gave up 4 bases and J gave up 4 bases; unmatched junction bases: 10. The CDR3: CASSRSGTGGGTEAFF. The CDR3 nucleotides are TGTGCCAGCAGCCGGTCCGGCACAGGGGGCGGCACTGAAGCTTTCTTT. Combining the CDR3 with reference TRBV14 and TRBJ1-1 gives the whole variable domain EAGVTQFPSHSVIEKGQTVTLRCDPISGHDNLYWYRRVMGKEIKFLLHFVKESKQDESGMPNNRFLAERTGGTYSTLKVQPAELEDSGVYFCASSRSGTGGGTEAFFGQGTRLTVV.

This clone has a handful of counts. The V and J genes are TRBV6-5 and TRBJ1-5; D might be TRBD1 (5 bases). Germline lookup yields CDR1 MNHEY and CDR2 SVGAGI. This CDR3 comprises 14 residues. The V end was cut by 5 bases, the J end by 0 bases, with 8 bases between. CDR3: CASSKGLSNQPQHF. Written as DNA, the CDR3 is TGTGCCAGCAGTAAGGGACTTAGCAATCAGCCCCAGCATTTT.

The rearrangement links TRBV5-1 to TRBJ2-1; 16 nucleotides match TRBD2. After removal of 4 bases from V and 8 bases from J, the junction contained 6 bases not matched to a gene. CDR1 is SGHRS, CDR2 YFSETQ, per germline. This CDR3 contains 16 residues. The CDR3 loop reads CASSPGTSGGAYEQFF. The CDR3 DNA follows: TGCGCCAGCAGCCCTGGGACTAGCGGGGGGGCCTATGAGCAGTTCTTC.

The J gene is TRBJ1-2, the V gene TRBV13; 8 bases match TRBD1. The CDR3 contains 13 residues. V gave up 4 bases and J gave up 8 bases; unmatched junction bases: 6. The germline V gene has CDR1 PRHDT and CDR2 FYEKMQ (reference sequence). CDR3 nucleotides: TGTGCCAGCAGCTCCAGGACAGGGTACGGCTACACCTTC. Amino acid sequence: CASSSRTGYGYTF.

The chain links TRBV9 to TRBJ2-2; TRBD2 agrees at 8 bases. J gave up 10 bases and V 3 bases, and 14 bases lay outside the gene matches. The CDR3 runs to 16 residues. The V gene's germline CDR1 is SGDLS and CDR2 YYNGEE. The CDR3 nucleotides read TGTGCCAGCAGCGCCGAGGGGACTAGATATCAAGAGGAGCTGTTTTTT. It yields the protein CASSAEGTRYQEELFF. Full variable domain (rest looked up from reference TRBV9 and TRBJ2-2): DSGVTQTPKHLITATGQRVTLRCSPRSGDLSVYWYQQSLDQGLQFLIQYYNGEERAKGNILERFSAQQFPDLHSELNLSSLELGDSALYFCASSAEGTRYQEELFFGEGSRLTVL.

This chain joins TRBV7-2 and TRBJ1-1, with a possible D match to TRBD1 (5 bases). The CDR3 consists of 13 residues. Looked up from germline, CDR1 is SGHTA and CDR2 is FQGNSA. V was pared by 1 base and J by 7 bases, with 10 bases between. Here the CDR3 DNA reads TGTGCCAGCAGCTTAGGTCGGGGGGGTGAAGCTTTCTTT. Protein: CASSLGRGGEAFF.

This chain joins TRBV6-5 and TRBJ2-3; 11 nucleotides align to TRBD2. The CDR3 totals 15 residues. Unmatched junction bases numbered 10, after V lost 6 bases and J lost 8 bases. Germline CDR1 and CDR2: MNHEY and SVGAGI. CDR3 nucleotides: TGTGCCAGCAGGCCTATAGCGGGGGGGCGAGGTACGCAGTATTTT. Residues: CASRPIAGGRGTQYF.

The chain joins TRBV7-2 to TRBJ2-5, with TRBD1 as a possible D gene (6 bases). V dropped 4 bases and J dropped 5 bases, with 20 bases sitting between them. CDR1 and CDR2 from the germline V gene are SGHTA and FQGNSA. The CDR3 contains 16 residues. The CDR3 reads CASSSAGTWAVETQYF. CDR3 DNA sequence: TGTGCCAGCAGCTCTGCCGGGACATGGGCGGTGGAGACCCAGTACTTC.

J is TRBJ1-1 and V is TRBV5-5, with 7 bases fitting TRBD1. Germline V CDR1 and CDR2: SGHKS, YYEKEE (reference sequence). With V trimmed by 4 bases and J by 1 base, 7 bases remained unmatched. The CDR3 covers 15 residues. In nucleotides, the CDR3 is TGTGCCAGCAGCCAACAGGGGAGGACGAACACTGAAGCTTTCTTT. Translating gives CASSQQGRTNTEAFF.

This clone turned up a few times. The J gene is TRBJ2-5, the V gene TRBV12-5; D gene unclear. V was cut by 1 base and J by 2 bases, with 5 bases left in between. CDR1 is LGHNT, CDR2 FRNRAP, per germline. The CDR3 has 13 residues. The CDR3, as DNA: TGTGCTAGTGGTTTGGACAGTCAAGAGACCCAGTACTTC. Translating gives CASGLDSQETQYF.

The CDR3 here is CASSLGDRLGGYTF. For the CDR3, the DNA is TGTGCCAGCAGCTTGGGGGACAGACTCGGTGGCTACACCTTC. The chain links TRBV5-4 to TRBJ1-2; 7 bases agree with TRBD1. Germline CDR1 reads SGHNT; CDR2 reads YYREEE (reference sequence). Trimming at V came to 0 bases and at J to 7 bases, leaving 6 bases not matched to a gene. The CDR3 covers 14 residues.

The V and J genes are TRBV6-6 and TRBJ2-7; 9 nucleotides match TRBD1. The ends lost 7 bases at V and 6 bases at J; junction bases unmatched: 7. The CDR3 has 13 residues. Germline CDR1 and CDR2: MNHNY and SVGAGI (reference sequence). The CDR3 DNA reads as TGTGCCAGCACCGAACAGGGGGCGAGCGAGCAGTACTTC. This sequence encodes CASTEQGASEQYF.